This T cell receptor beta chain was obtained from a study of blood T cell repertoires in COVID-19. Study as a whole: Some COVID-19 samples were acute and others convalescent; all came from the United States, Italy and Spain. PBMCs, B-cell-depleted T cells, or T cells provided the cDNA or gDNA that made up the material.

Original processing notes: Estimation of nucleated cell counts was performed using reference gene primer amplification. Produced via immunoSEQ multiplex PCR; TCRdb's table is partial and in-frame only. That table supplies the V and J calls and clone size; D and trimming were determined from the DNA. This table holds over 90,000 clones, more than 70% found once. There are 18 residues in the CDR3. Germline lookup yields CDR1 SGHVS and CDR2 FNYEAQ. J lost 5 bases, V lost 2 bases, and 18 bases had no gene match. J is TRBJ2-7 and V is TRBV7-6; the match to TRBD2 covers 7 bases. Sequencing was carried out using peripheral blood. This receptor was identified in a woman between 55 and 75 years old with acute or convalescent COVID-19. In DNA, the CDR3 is TGTGCCAGCAGCTTATATTGGGGAGGGCAGGCCTTAGTGAACGAGCAGTACTTC. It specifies CASSLYWGGQALVNEQYF.